This T cell receptor (beta chain) was documented in a study of glioma-infiltrating T cells after dendritic cell vaccination. Turning to the study itself: Dendritic cell vaccine was injected intradermally three times, biweekly.

Described time point: after dendritic cell vaccination, including at tumor progression/relapse. Sequencing used immunoSEQ multiplex PCR; TCRdb keeps in-frame clones, though not all of them. This table holds 85,000 to 100,000 clones, 85% found once. This CDR3 has 15 residues. Trimming removed 1 base from V and 3 bases from J, with 10 bases in between. Germline values: CDR1 MGHRA, CDR2 YSYEKL. The specimen was blood, collected after dendritic cell vaccination. The source of this sequence is a human donor with glioblastoma. The J gene is TRBJ1-5, the V gene TRBV4-1, with D tentatively TRBD1 (6 bases). The chain's CDR3 is CASSQGRQVNQPQHF. CDR3 nucleotide sequence: TGCGCCAGCAGCCAAGGTCGACAGGTCAATCAGCCCCAGCATTTT.